This T cell receptor (beta chain) is drawn from a study of blood T cell repertoires in COVID-19. Study information: Whether acute or convalescent, the COVID-19 samples came from the United States, Italy and Spain.

The CDR3 consists of 14 residues. CDR1 is MNHEY, CDR2 SVGEGT, per germline. V dropped 6 bases and J dropped 6 bases, with 15 bases sitting between them. TCRdb keeps only in-frame clones here, not all; method: immunoSEQ multiplex PCR. Of tens of thousands of clones listed, nearly 90% are singletons. Seattle patients were enrolled during active infection and followed longitudinally. The chain carries TRBV6-2 or TRBV6-3 and TRBJ2-1; D is undetermined. Sequencing was performed on peripheral blood. The sequence was collected from a woman aged 45-65 years with COVID-19, enrolled during active disease. Here the CDR3 reads CASSPNQRRNEQFF. CDR3 nucleotides: TGTGCCAGCAGCCCTAACCAGCGTCGCAATGAGCAGTTCTTC.